One sample yielded the 17 T cell receptor beta chains listed below, sequenced in a study of blood T cell repertoires in COVID-19. Profiling relied on immunoSEQ multiplex PCR, and the TCRdb table lists in-frame clones only, not all of them. This sample has 300,000 to 350,000 clones, with about 91% found just once. The sequencing input was peripheral blood. These receptors were taken from a woman aged 30 to 39 with COVID-19, enrolled during active disease.

This chain links TRBV5-5 with TRBJ2-7; 9 nucleotides line up with TRBD1. V shed 5 bases and J 5 bases; nucleotides not matched to a gene: 8. The CDR3 is 14 residues long. Looked up from germline, CDR1 is SGHKS and CDR2 is YYEKEE (reference sequence). The CDR3 sequence: CASSTGTGFDEQYV. CDR3 bases: TGTGCCAGCAGTACCGGGACAGGGTTCGACGAGCAGTACGTC.

V and J are TRBV3-1 (or the pseudogene TRBV3-2) and TRBJ2-5, with D possibly matching TRBD1 (6 bases). Germline CDR1 LGHDT, CDR2 YNNKEL (reference sequence). The V gene lost 3 bases and the J gene lost 7 bases, with 18 bases spanning the gap. This CDR3 is 15 amino acids long. Here the CDR3 DNA reads TGTGCCAGCAGCCAGCCAACAGGGAGTCGGGGGACCCAGTACTTC. This encodes CASSQPTGSRGTQYF.

V is TRBV10-3 and J is TRBJ2-1; maybe TRBD2 (6 bases). Germline CDR1 is ENHRY and CDR2 is SYGVKD. Trimming cost V 2 bases and J 3 bases, with 11 bases left between them. CDR3 length equals 15 residues. Written as DNA, the CDR3 is TGTGCCATCAGTGAGCCCGGAGGGGTCTACAATGAGCAGTTCTTC. It codes for CAISEPGGVYNEQFF.

As concerns this clone: A junction end diverges from the germline sequence, so it may reflect a read error. The chain couples TRBV7-7 to TRBJ2-1, with TRBD2 as a possible D gene (7 bases). Germline assignment: CDR1 SSHAT and CDR2 FNYEAQ (reference sequence). This CDR3 comprises 15 residues. The CDR3 spells CASSLQQGGRNEQFF. Written as DNA, the CDR3 is TGTGCTAGCAGCTTACAACAGGGAGGGCGGAATGAGCAGTTCTTC.

V and J are TRBV30 and TRBJ1-4, with D perhaps TRBD1 (6 bases). The CDR3 is 13 amino acids. In germline, CDR1 is GTSNPN, CDR2 SVGIG (reference sequence). Between the trimmed V and J ends, which lost 5 bases and 8 bases, there was a span of 15 bases. The CDR3 region is CAWRGGAGEKLFF. DNA for the CDR3: TGTGCCTGGCGGGGGGGGGCTGGGGAAAAACTGTTTTTT.

J is TRBJ1-5 and V is TRBV12-3 or TRBV12-4; D not certain. Trimming stripped 6 bases from V and 6 bases from J, with 9 bases between. The CDR3 runs 12 residues. The CDR3 DNA reads as TGTGCCAGCAGGCTAGAGGGTCAGCCCCAGCATTTT. It is translated as CASRLEGQPQHF.

The chain joins TRBV7-8 to TRBJ1-3; 9 positions match TRBD1. The length of the CDR3 is 16 residues. Germline trimming cut 1 base from V and 4 bases from J; bases unmatched to any gene: 5. Germline V gene data show CDR1 as SGHVS and CDR2 as FQNEAQ. The DNA of the CDR3 is TGTGCCAGCAGCTTAGAGACAGGGGGAGGGGGAAACACCATATATTTT. Translation: CASSLETGGGGNTIYF.

The rearrangement links TRBV28 to TRBJ1-4; D unclear. V dropped 3 bases and J dropped 10 bases, with 6 bases sitting between them. Germline V lookup: CDR1 MDHEN, CDR2 SYDVKM. This CDR3 region has 11 residues. The DNA of the CDR3 is TGTGCCAGCAGTTTCCGGGGAAAACTGTTTTTT. It specifies CASSFRGKLFF.

The chain has TRBV4-1 and TRBJ2-3; TRBD2 matches at 16 bases. The CDR3 length is 16 residues. V lost 4 bases to trimming and J lost 5 bases; unmatched junction nucleotides: 3. Germline assignment: CDR1 MGHRA and CDR2 YSYEKL. The CDR3 is CASSPGLAGGRDTQYF. CDR3 bases: TGCGCCAGCAGCCCGGGACTAGCGGGGGGGCGAGATACGCAGTATTTT.

V usage is TRBV6-1 and J usage is TRBJ1-6, with unresolved D. Per the germline V gene, CDR1 is MNHNS and CDR2 is SASEGT. V was shortened by 2 bases and J by 3 bases, with 11 bases between the two germline ends. CDR3 length: 16 amino acids. The DNA for the CDR3 is TGTGCCAGCAGTGAACGCCAGGCGAACTATAATTCACCCCTCCACTTT. Translating gives CASSERQANYNSPLHF.

This clone has just one count. This chain links TRBV7-9 with TRBJ1-1; the D gene is possibly TRBD1 (6 bases). The germline V and J ends were trimmed by 4 bases and 7 bases, with 13 bases remaining between them. The CDR3 runs 13 residues. The germline gives CDR1 SEHNR, CDR2 FQNEAQ (reference sequence). The CDR3 sequence: CASSSQGRGEAFF. Written as DNA, the CDR3 is TGTGCCAGCAGCTCCCAGGGGAGGGGTGAAGCTTTCTTT. The whole variable domain, filled in from reference TRBV7-9 and TRBJ1-1, reads DTGVSQNPRHKITKRGQNVTFRCDPISEHNRLYWYRQTLGQGPEFLTYFQNEAQLEKSRLLSDRFSAERPKGSFSTLEIQRTEQGDSAMYLCASSSQGRGEAFFGQGTRLTVV.

The chain uses TRBV2 and TRBJ2-2, with D maybe TRBD2 (5 bases). Germline CDR1 is SNHLY and CDR2 is FYNNEI. V dropped 6 bases and J dropped 6 bases, with 11 bases sitting between them. The CDR3 is 13 amino acids. CDR3 nucleotides: TGTGCCAGCAGCATCGAGGGTTCCGGGGAGCTGTTTTTT. This translates into CASSIEGSGELFF.

The chain has TRBV11-3 and TRBJ2-5; D is possibly TRBD1 (6 bases). Germline assignment: CDR1 SGHNT and CDR2 YENEEA. The CDR3 is 15 residues long. V lost 5 bases, J lost 5 bases, and 18 bases lay in between. CDR3 nucleotide sequence: TGTGCCAGCAGCCCTGGATGGACAGCGGAGGAGACCCAGTACTTC. It encodes CASSPGWTAEETQYF.

This clone was found once. The V gene is TRBV4-1, the J gene TRBJ1-5; 7 bases line up with TRBD1. This CDR3 is built from 15 residues. The germline V gene has CDR1 MGHRA and CDR2 YSYEKL. J was trimmed by 7 bases and V by 1 base; bases with no gene match: 7. In DNA, the CDR3 is TGCGCCAGCAGCCAAGGAGGAGGGGGCCTACAGCCCCAGCATTTT. This translates into CASSQGGGGLQPQHF.

The chain uses TRBV2 and TRBJ2-7; TRBD1 is a possible D gene (5 bases). CDR1 and CDR2 from the germline V gene are SNHLY and FYNNEI. The CDR3 covers 14 residues. Trimming shortened V by 3 bases and J by 3 bases, and 12 bases separated the two germline ends. DNA for the CDR3: TGTGCCAGCAGTGACTTCGGACAACGCTACGAGCAGTACTTC. Its translation is CASSDFGQRYEQYF.

This clone was observed a few times. The J gene is TRBJ1-3, the V gene TRBV2; D ambiguous. There are 16 residues in the CDR3. V lost 2 bases, J lost 2 bases, and 13 bases lay in between. Germline CDR1 SNHLY, CDR2 FYNNEI. DNA for the CDR3: TGTGCCAGCAGTGAATTGAGGAATCCCACTGGAAACACCATATATTTT. It translates to CASSELRNPTGNTIYF. Looking up the rest from reference TRBV2 and TRBJ1-3 gives the full variable domain: EPEVTQTPSHQVTQMGQEVILRCVPISNHLYFYWYRQILGQKVEFLVSFYNNEISEKSEIFDDQFSVERPDGSNFTLKIRSTKLEDSAMYFCASSELRNPTGNTIYFGEGSWLTVV.

V is TRBV14 and J is TRBJ1-2; 8 bases fit TRBD1. Germline CDR1 and CDR2: SGHDN and FVKESK. Germline trimming cut 5 bases from V and 1 base from J; bases unmatched to any gene: 3. The CDR3 runs 14 residues. The CDR3, as DNA: TGTGCCAGCAGCTCGGACAGGGATAACTATGGCTACACCTTC. Amino acids: CASSSDRDNYGYTF.